This T cell receptor beta chain was sequenced during a study of Ad26.COV2.S vaccination and SARS-CoV-2 variants (dated by TCRdb to 2020 to 2022). Context from the whole study: Donors in the vaccine arm were drawn from COV1001, a phase I-IIa trial of Ad26.COV2.S in healthy adults that was multicentre, randomized, double-blind and placebo-controlled. Dosing of Ad26.COV2.S was intramuscular, at either 5x10^10 or 1x10^11 viral particles, delivered as one shot or as two shots spaced 56 days apart. The specificity and breadth of SARS-CoV-2-reactive T cell receptors after Ad26.COV2.S vaccination were assessed by TCRbeta repertoire sequencing. The TCR-sequenced set comprised roughly 30 samples: some 20 Ad26.COV2.S vaccine recipients, 5 placebo recipients and 8 SARS-CoV-2 convalescent individuals. Trial participants were randomized into five groups of five, in which low-dose or high-dose Ad26.COV2.S was given once or twice, or placebo was given on both occasions. Investigators remained blinded to trial group allocation during experiments and outcome assessment. Paper-wide results and their limitations: Spike-specific TCR breadth was higher in Ad26.COV2.S recipients than in placebo recipients (P = 0.0014). Comparing responses between vaccine doses or regimens was not something the study was powered to do. Vaccine and placebo recipients had similar non-spike TCR breadth, a finding consistent with the vaccine containing only spike. According to the authors, total T cell responses may have been underestimated by the TCR breadth and depth analyses. Substantial breadth of spike-specific CD8+ and CD4+ T cell responses was reported after vaccination.

In the case of this clone: The specificity of this receptor is unknown. Its ends do not fully match the called genes, so a read error is possible.

Measured from the cysteine to the phenylalanine, the CDR3 is 15 residues long. This entry keeps only the CDR3 DNA: 45 bases, framed from base 1. CDR1 is given as SSHAT and CDR2 as FNYEAQ, both from the germline V gene (reference sequence). Reading the label with the study, this specimen's treatment or condition is: around 19 received Ad26.COV2.S at low or high dose, single or two shots; about five received placebo; per-sample allocation not given. Repertoires of vaccine and placebo recipients were sequenced from samples taken on day 63 after the first injection. Between 29 July and 7 August 2020, Cohort 1b enrolled some 25 adults aged 18-55 years at one site in Boston, USA. Ad26.COV2.S was a replication-incompetent adenovirus type 26 vector expressing a prefusion-stabilized SARS-CoV-2 spike protein from the original Wuhan strain. The immunoSEQ Assay was the method used to sequence TCRbeta CDR3 regions. After extraction, genomic DNA underwent amplification by bias-controlled multiplex PCR, followed by high-throughput sequencing. Turning to the authors' computational methods: To quantify the absolute abundance of each unique TCRbeta CDR3 region, sequences were collapsed and filtered. T cell fraction was estimated by normalization of TCRbeta template counts to usable DNA, with usable DNA being measured through amplification of reference genes present in all nucleated cells. Repertoire TCRs were annotated as SARS-CoV-2-specific by exact matching of V gene, CDR3 amino acid sequence and J gene to a known reactive TCR set. The reference SARS-CoV-2 TCR set was derived from MIRA and filtered for enrichment in COVID-19-positive ImmuneCODE repertoires, a step that removed public or cross-reactive TCRs. Using the MIRA antigens, annotated TCRs were further analysed by specific ORF or by position within an ORF. Breadth was defined as the number of annotated unique rearrangements divided by the total number of unique productive rearrangements, and depth was defined as the summed frequency of the annotated unique rearrangements. TCR breadth was compared between groups using two-sided Wilcoxon rank-sum tests. TCRdb took over this immuneACCESS table, retaining in-frame rearrangements with V and J assigned. Such tables are incomplete; in checked studies, under half of the missing clones stem from an unresolved V gene, and the remainder is unexplained. For V, J and clone size, that table is used; D and trimming come from the DNA. Counted in this sample were some 500,000 clones; 80% to 90% of them appeared once. The ten largest make up 2.5% of the sample.

The chain uses TRBV7-7 and TRBJ2-2; TRBD2 is possibly the D segment (6 matching bases). Specimen: peripheral blood, collected in a trial of Ad26.COV2.S vaccine versus placebo. This TCR derives from a person aged 18-65 years who received the Ad26.COV2.S COVID-19 vaccine or a placebo. The CDR3 in this case is CASSLGGEGSEELFF. The sequenced DNA is TGTGCTAGCAGCTTGGGGGGAGAGGGGTCAGAGGAGCTGTTTTTT. The full variable domain, with segments outside the CDR3 supplied by the reference TRBV7-7 and TRBJ2-2 proteins, appears as GAGVSQSPRYKVTKRGQDVTLRCDPISSHATLYWYQQALGQGPEFLTYFNYEAQPDKSGLPSDRFSAERPEGSISTLTIQRTEQRDSAMYRCASSLGGEGSEELFFGEGSRLTVL.